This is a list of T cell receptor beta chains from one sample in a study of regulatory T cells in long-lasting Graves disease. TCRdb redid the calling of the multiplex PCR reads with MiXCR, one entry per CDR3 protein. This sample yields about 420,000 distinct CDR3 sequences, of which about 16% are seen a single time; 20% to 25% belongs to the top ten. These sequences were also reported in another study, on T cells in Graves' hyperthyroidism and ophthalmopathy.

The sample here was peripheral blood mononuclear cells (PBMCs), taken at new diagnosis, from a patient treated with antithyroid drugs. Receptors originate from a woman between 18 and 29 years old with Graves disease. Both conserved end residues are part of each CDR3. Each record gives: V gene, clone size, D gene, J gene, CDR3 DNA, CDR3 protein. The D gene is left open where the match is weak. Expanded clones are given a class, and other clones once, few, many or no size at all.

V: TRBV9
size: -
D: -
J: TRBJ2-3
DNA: TGTGCCAGCAGCGTAGAGCCTCAGGGCACAGATACGCAGTATTTT
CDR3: CASSVEPQGTDTQYF

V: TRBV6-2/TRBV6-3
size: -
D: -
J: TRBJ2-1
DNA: TGTGCCAGCAGCCCGGGGACTTTCTCCTACAATGAGCAGTTCTTC
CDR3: CASSPGTFSYNEQFF

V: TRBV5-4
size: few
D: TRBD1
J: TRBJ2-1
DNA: TGTGCCAGCAGCTTGGGGACAGGGACCCACAATGAGCAGTTCTTC
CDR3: CASSLGTGTHNEQFF

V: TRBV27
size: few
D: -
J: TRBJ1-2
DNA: TGTGCCAGCAGTTTATCGGACCGGCCGCTATTAGGCTACACCTTC
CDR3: CASSLSDRPLLGYTF

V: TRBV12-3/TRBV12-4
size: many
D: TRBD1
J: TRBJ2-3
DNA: TGTGCCAGCAGTGCCTACACAGGGGGAAGCACAGATACGCAGTATTTT
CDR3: CASSAYTGGSTDTQYF

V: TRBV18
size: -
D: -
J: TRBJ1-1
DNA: TGTGCCAGCTCACCAAGGGACCCCCGGGTTGAAGCTTTCTTT
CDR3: CASSPRDPRVEAFF

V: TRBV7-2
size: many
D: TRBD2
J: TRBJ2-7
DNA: TGTGCCAGCAGCTTAGGCGGGAGGGCGATACACGAGCAGTACTTC
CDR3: CASSLGGRAIHEQYF

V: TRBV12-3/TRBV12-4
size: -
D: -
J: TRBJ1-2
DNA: TGTGCCAGCGGAGGAGAAGGGCACTTCTATGGCTACACCTTC
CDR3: CASGGEGHFYGYTF

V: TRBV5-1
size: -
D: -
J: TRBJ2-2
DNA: TGCGCCAGCAGCTCTAGACAGGTTAACACCGGGGAGCTGTTTTTT
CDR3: CASSSRQVNTGELFF

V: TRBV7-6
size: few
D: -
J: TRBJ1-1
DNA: TGTGCCAGCAGCTTAGGTTGGGGGACGGTGAACACTGAAGCTTTCTTT
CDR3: CASSLGWGTVNTEAFF

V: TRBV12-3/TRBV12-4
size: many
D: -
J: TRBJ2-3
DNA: TGTGCCAGCACCTCTCACGGCGATACGCAGTATTTT
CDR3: CASTSHGDTQYF

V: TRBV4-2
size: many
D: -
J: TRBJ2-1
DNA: TGTGCCAGCAGCCAAGGGACTTACAATGAGCAGTTCTTC
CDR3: CASSQGTYNEQFF

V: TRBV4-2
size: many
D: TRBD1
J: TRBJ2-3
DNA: TGTGCCAGCAGCCCGGGACAGGGCTCAGATACGCAGTATTTT
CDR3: CASSPGQGSDTQYF

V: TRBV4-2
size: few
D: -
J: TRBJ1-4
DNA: TGTGCCAGCAGCCAAGAGCGACAGTTTAATGAAAAACTGTTTTTT
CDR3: CASSQERQFNEKLFF

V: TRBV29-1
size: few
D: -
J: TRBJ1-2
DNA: TGCAGCGTTAGGCCAGGGACGTCGACTTTGGGCTACACCTTC
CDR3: CSVRPGTSTLGYTF

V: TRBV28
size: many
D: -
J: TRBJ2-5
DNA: TGTGCCAGCAGTTTCCCCCTAGTTTCGGAGACCCAGTACTTC
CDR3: CASSFPLVSETQYF

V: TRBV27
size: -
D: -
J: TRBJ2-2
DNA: TGTGCCAGCACTTACAGGCTTCCAACCGGGGAGCTGTTTTTT
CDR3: CASTYRLPTGELFF

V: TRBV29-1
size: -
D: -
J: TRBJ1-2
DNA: TGCAGCGTTGAAGCTCAGTTGAGCGGCTACACCTTC
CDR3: CSVEAQLSGYTF

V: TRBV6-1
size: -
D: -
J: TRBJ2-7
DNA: TGTGCCAGCAGCGAACAGGCCTTCGAGCAGTACTTC
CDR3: CASSEQAFEQYF

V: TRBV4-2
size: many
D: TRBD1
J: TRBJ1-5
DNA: TGTGCCAGCAGAGTGACAGGGGTAAGCAATCAGCCCCAGCATTTT
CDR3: CASRVTGVSNQPQHF

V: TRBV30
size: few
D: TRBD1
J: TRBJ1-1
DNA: TGTGCCTGGACCGGGACAGGGGGCCAGTTTACTGAAGCTTTCTTT
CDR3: CAWTGTGGQFTEAFF

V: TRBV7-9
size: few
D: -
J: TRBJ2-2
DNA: TGTGCCAGCAGCTATAGCGTAGGACCGACGGCGGAGCTGTTTTTT
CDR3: CASSYSVGPTAELFF

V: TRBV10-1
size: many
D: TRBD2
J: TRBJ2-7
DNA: TGTGCCAGCAGCGGGGGGAGGGGCTACGAGCAGTACTTC
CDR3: CASSGGRGYEQYF

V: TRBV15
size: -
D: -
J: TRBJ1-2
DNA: TGTGCCACCAGCAGAGCCCTGCACGGTACCTTTTATGGCTACACCTTC
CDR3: CATSRALHGTFYGYTF

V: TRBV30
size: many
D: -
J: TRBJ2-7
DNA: TGTGCCTGGAGTATCACCTACGAGCAGTACTTC
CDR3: CAWSITYEQYF

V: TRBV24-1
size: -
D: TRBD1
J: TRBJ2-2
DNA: TGTGCCACCAGTGACCATCTGGACAGGGATTCGACCGGGGAGCTGTTTTTT
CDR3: CATSDHLDRDSTGELFF

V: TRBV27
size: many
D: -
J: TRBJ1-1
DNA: TGTGCCAGCATGGAAAGGGGAGGCACTGAAGCTTTCTTT
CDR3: CASMERGGTEAFF

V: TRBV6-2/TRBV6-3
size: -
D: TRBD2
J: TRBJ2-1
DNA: TGTGCCAGCAGTTACCTCCCGGGGACTAGCGGGAGGGCCTCCTACAATGAGCAGTTCTTC
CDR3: CASSYLPGTSGRASYNEQFF

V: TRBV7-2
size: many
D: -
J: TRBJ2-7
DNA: TGTGCCAGCAGCTTATTAGGGGACGAGCAGTACTTC
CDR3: CASSLLGDEQYF

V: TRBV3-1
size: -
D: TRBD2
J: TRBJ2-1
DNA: TGTGCCAGCAGCCCACTCGGTGTTTCTAGCGGGACTTACAATAAGCAGTTCTTC
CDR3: CASSPLGVSSGTYNKQFF

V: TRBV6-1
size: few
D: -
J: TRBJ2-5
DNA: TGTGCCAGCAGTGAACAGGGGACCCCCGGGGAGACCCAGTACTTC
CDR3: CASSEQGTPGETQYF

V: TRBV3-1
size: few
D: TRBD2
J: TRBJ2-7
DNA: TGTGCCAGCAGCCATCTAGCGGGGTCCTACGAGCAGTACTTC
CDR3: CASSHLAGSYEQYF

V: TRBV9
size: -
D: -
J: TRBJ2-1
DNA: TGTGCCAGCAGCGTAGGTCAAGACAGAGAACTATACAATGAGCAGTTCTTC
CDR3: CASSVGQDRELYNEQFF

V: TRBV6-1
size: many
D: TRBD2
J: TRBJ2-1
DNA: TGTGCCAGCCGGGTTAGCGGGAGTATCCTTGAGCAGTTCTTC
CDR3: CASRVSGSILEQFF

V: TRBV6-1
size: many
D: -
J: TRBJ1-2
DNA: TGTGCCAGCGGAGTCGGGGTTGGCTATGGCTACACCTTC
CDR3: CASGVGVGYGYTF

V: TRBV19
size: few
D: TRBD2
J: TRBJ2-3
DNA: TGTGCCAGTACCCGAAGTGGCGGGGGAGATACGCAGTATTTT
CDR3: CASTRSGGGDTQYF

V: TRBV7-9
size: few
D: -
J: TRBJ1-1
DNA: TGCGCCAGCAACAGGGATGGGCTCACTGAAGCTTTCTTT
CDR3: CASNRDGLTEAFF

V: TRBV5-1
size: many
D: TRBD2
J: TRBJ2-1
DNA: TGCGCCAGCAGCTTTCGGACTAGCGGGAGCGATGAGCAGTTCTTC
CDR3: CASSFRTSGSDEQFF

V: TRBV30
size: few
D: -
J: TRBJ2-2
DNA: TGTGCCTGGAGATTGGGTGGAGGGGAGCTGTTTTTT
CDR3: CAWRLGGGELFF

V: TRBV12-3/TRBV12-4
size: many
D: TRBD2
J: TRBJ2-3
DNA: TGTGCCAGCAGTTTCTCACTAGCGGGGAGCACAGATACGCAGTATTTT
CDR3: CASSFSLAGSTDTQYF

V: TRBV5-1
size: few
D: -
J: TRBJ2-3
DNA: TGCGCCAGCAGCTTGGCGCAGGGGGGAGGCTTGAGTGGTACGCAGTATTTT
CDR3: CASSLAQGGGLSGTQYF

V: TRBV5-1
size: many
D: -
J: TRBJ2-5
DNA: TGCGCCAGCAGCTTGGCCGCCACAGGGATGGAGACCCAGTACTTC
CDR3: CASSLAATGMETQYF

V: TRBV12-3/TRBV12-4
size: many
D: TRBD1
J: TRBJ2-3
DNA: TGTGCCAGCAGTCCCGGGACAGTCGATTACACAGATACGCAGTATTTT
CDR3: CASSPGTVDYTDTQYF

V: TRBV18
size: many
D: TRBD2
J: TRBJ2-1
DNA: TGTGCCAGCTCACGAACAGGACTAGCGAGCTCCTACAATGAGCAGTTCTTC
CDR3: CASSRTGLASSYNEQFF

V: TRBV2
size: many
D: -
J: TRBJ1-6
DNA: TGTGCCAGCAGTGAAAGAGGGAGGGGCAGCAATAATTCACCCCTCCACTTT
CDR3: CASSERGRGSNNSPLHF

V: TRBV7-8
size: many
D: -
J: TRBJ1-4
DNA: TGTGCCAGCAGCTTAGTGCTGGGGGCCGGTGAAAAACTGTTTTTT
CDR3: CASSLVLGAGEKLFF

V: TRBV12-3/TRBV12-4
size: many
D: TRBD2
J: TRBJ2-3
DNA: TGTGCCTCCTTTGGGGGAGGGCCGCCCTCAGATACGCAGTATTTT
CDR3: CASFGGGPPSDTQYF

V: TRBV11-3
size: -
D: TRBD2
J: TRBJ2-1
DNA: TGCGCCAGCAGCCAAGATCGGCTAGCGGGAAATGAGCAGTTCTTC
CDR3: CASSQDRLAGNEQFF

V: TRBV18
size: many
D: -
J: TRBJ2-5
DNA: TGTGCCAGCAGCCCCCTGAGAGAGACCCAGTACTTC
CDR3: CASSPLRETQYF

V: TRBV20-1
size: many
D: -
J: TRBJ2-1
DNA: TGCAGTGCTAGAGATCCCACCCCCTCGAGATACAATGAGCAGTTCTTC
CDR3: CSARDPTPSRYNEQFF

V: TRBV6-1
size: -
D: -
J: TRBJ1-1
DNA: TGTGCCAGCAGCCACGATCTAGGAAACACTGAAGCTTTCTTT
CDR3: CASSHDLGNTEAFF

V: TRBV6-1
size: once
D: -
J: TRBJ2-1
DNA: TGTGCCAGCGGAGGGCGCTCCACTCAGTTCTTC
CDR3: CASGGRSTQFF

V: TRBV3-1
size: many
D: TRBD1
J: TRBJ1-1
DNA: TGTGCCAGCAGCCACCGCCCGACAGGGCGGGCTGAAGCTTTCTTT
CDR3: CASSHRPTGRAEAFF

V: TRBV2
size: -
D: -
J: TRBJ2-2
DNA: TGTGCCAGCAGTGAACAGGGGCCCACCGGGGAGCTGTTTTTT
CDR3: CASSEQGPTGELFF

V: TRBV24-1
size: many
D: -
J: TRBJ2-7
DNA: TGTGCCACCAGTGACCCACCTGGGGACGAGCAGTACTTC
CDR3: CATSDPPGDEQYF

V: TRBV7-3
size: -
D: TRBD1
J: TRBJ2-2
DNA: TGTGCCAGCAGCAGGGACAGGGGTTTCGGGGAGCTGTTTTTT
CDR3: CASSRDRGFGELFF

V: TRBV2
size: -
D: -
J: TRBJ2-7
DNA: TGTGCCAGCAGTGACAGGGAATGGTACGAGCAGTACTTC
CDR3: CASSDREWYEQYF

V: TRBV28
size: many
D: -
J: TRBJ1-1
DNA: TGTGCCAGCAGTTTCGTTGGTCACACTGAAGCTTTCTTT
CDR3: CASSFVGHTEAFF